The 24 T cell receptor beta chains reported below all come from one sample, sequenced in a study of T-cell reconstitution after alpha-beta-depleted transplantation in children. TCRbeta library construction was performed incorporating unique molecular identifiers. Each CDR3 protein is one row after TCRdb ran MiXCR on the PCR reads. The data show about 150,000 distinct CDR3 sequences, around 8.5% seen once. The input for sequencing was PBMCs, mostly from graft donor cells, taken 180 days after TCRalphabeta/CD19-depleted stem cell transplant. These receptors originate from a female patient aged 2-15 years who had a stem cell transplant for congenital amegakaryocytic thrombocytopenia, so the T cells may come from the graft donor.

A remark on this clonotype: At one of its ends the junction is not consistent with the germline gene, which may arise from a read error. The V and J genes are TRBV6-1 and TRBJ2-3; D gene uncertain. The CDR3 length is 12 residues. Germline V lookup: CDR1 MNHNS, CDR2 SASEGT. CDR3: CASCDLTDTQYF. CDR3 nucleotides: TGTGCCAGCTGTGACCTAACAGATACGCAGTATTTT.

This clonotype has a count of ten or more. The chain uses TRBV28 and TRBJ2-5; possibly TRBD1 or TRBD2 for D (6 bases each). Trimming stripped 3 bases from V and 5 bases from J, with 10 bases between. Germline V gene data show CDR1 as MDHEN and CDR2 as SYDVKM. This CDR3 comprises 13 residues. CDR3 bases: TGTGCCAGCAGTTTGACAGGAGGGGAGACCCAGTACTTC. This codes for CASSLTGGETQYF.

This clonotype showed up many times. This chain links TRBV28 with TRBJ1-2; no firm D call. The V gene's germline CDR1 is MDHEN and CDR2 SYDVKM. The ends were cut back, 3 bases at V and 4 bases at J, with 12 bases in the middle. The CDR3 covers 14 residues. The CDR3, as DNA: TGTGCCAGCAGTTTCCGGCGGACGATCTATGGCTACACCTTC. As protein: CASSFRRTIYGYTF.

Many counts were recorded for this clonotype. The chain recombines TRBV20-1 with TRBJ1-1; D is perhaps TRBD1 (5 bases). Germline lookup yields CDR1 DFQATT and CDR2 SNEGSKA (reference sequence). This CDR3 region has 12 residues. Trimming took off 7 bases at V and 0 bases at J, with 9 bases between the two ends. The CDR3 here is CSGGGMNTEAFF. The CDR3, as DNA: TGCAGTGGGGGGGGGATGAACACTGAAGCTTTCTTT.

In its sample, this clonotype was seen many times. The chain recombines TRBV20-1 with TRBJ2-7; D may match TRBD1 or TRBD2 (6 bases each). Trimming took 1 base from V and 5 from J, leaving 18 bases between them. Germline V gene data show CDR1 as DFQATT and CDR2 as SNEGSKA (reference sequence). This CDR3 is built from 15 residues. The CDR3 bases are TGCAGTGCTAGAGGGGGGGCCGGGGCGGGCGACGAGCAGTACTTC. Translated, it gives CSARGGAGAGDEQYF.

This chain uses TRBV5-1 with TRBJ2-5; D is ambiguous. Trimming took 0 bases from V and 2 from J, leaving 11 bases between them. Germline V gene data show CDR1 as SGHRS and CDR2 as YFSETQ. This CDR3 region has 15 residues. In DNA, the CDR3 is TGCGCCAGCAGCTTGGGACAAGTGGAACAAGAGACCCAGTACTTC. This sequence encodes CASSLGQVEQETQYF.

This clonotype was counted many times. The rearrangement links TRBV27 to TRBJ1-6; the D gene is possibly TRBD1 (6 bases). The V gene's germline CDR1 is MNHEY and CDR2 SMNVEV (reference sequence). V was clipped by 1 base and J by 0 bases, with 10 bases between them. The CDR3 extends over 17 amino acids. The CDR3: CASSLFGGRSYNSPLHF. As DNA, the CDR3 is TGTGCCAGCAGTTTATTTGGGGGCCGCTCCTATAATTCACCCCTCCACTTT.

This clonotype was detected only a few times. This chain's CDR3 is CASSPLGGPYNEQFF. Here the CDR3 DNA reads TGTGCCAGCAGCCCGCTTGGGGGACCCTACAATGAGCAGTTCTTC. The chain employs TRBV11-2 and TRBJ2-1; D possibly uses TRBD1 or TRBD2 (5 bases each). Per germline, CDR1 SGHAT and CDR2 FQNNGV. Deletions cut 5 bases from V and 2 bases from J, with 13 bases between. CDR3 length: 15 amino acids.

The chain is built from TRBV29-1 and TRBJ1-1, with TRBD1 as a possible D gene (6 bases). The CDR3 totals 10 residues. V was clipped by 4 bases and J by 10 bases, with 10 bases between them. From germline, CDR1 is SQVTM and CDR2 ANQGSEA. The CDR3 loop reads CSVGRGIAFF. The CDR3 DNA reads as TGCAGCGTTGGGAGGGGGATAGCTTTCTTT.

This clonotype occurred many times. The rearrangement joins TRBV7-2 to TRBJ2-3, with TRBD2 matching over 15 bases. The CDR3 sequence is 16 residues long. Germline CDR1 is SGHTA and CDR2 is FQGNSA. Trimming took 0 bases from V and 13 from J; bases not matched to a gene: 8. CDR3 in amino acids: CASSLAPSGTSGRKYF. CDR3 nucleotide sequence: TGTGCCAGCAGCTTAGCCCCATCCGGGACTAGCGGGAGGAAGTATTTT.

This clonotype appeared a few times. The chain has TRBV15 and TRBJ2-1; a possible D gene is TRBD1 (6 bases). The germline V gene has CDR1 LNHNV and CDR2 YYDKDF (reference sequence). Trimming removed 5 bases at V and 0 bases at J, with 11 bases between. CDR3 length: 15 amino acids. CDR3 in amino acids: CATSEDSSSYNEQFF. The DNA for the CDR3 is TGTGCCACCAGCGAGGACAGCAGCTCCTACAATGAGCAGTTCTTC.

The table lists this clonotype with a few counts. This chain uses TRBV7-2 with TRBJ2-5; 7 bases fit TRBD2. Germline trimming cut 3 bases from V and 5 bases from J; bases unmatched to any gene: 12. The CDR3 sequence is 16 residues long. CDR1 and CDR2 from the germline V gene are SGHTA and FQGNSA. The CDR3 is CASSFPSMGGGETQYF. The CDR3 nucleotides read TGTGCCAGCAGCTTCCCGTCGATGGGGGGAGGGGAGACCCAGTACTTC.

This clonotype was picked up many times. The chain is built from TRBV7-2 and TRBJ2-4; D perhaps matches TRBD2 (6 bases). Between the trimmed V and J ends, which lost 0 bases and 8 bases, there was a span of 17 bases. This CDR3 has 16 residues. The germline CDR1 and CDR2 sequences are SGHTA and FQGNSA. The CDR3 DNA sequence: TGTGCCAGCAGCTTAGCTGGGGCGGGATTTGGGGACATTCAGTACTTC. This sequence encodes CASSLAGAGFGDIQYF.

The chain is built from TRBV7-2 and TRBJ2-7; 12 bases agree with TRBD2. Germline lookup yields CDR1 SGHTA and CDR2 FQGNSA. The CDR3 totals 17 residues. V lost 7 bases and J lost 4; bases outside the gene matches: 14. The CDR3 loop reads CASTLKAGTSGSYEQYF. CDR3 coding DNA: TGTGCCAGCACCTTGAAGGCCGGGACTAGCGGGTCGTACGAGCAGTACTTC.

The rearrangement uses TRBV7-9 and TRBJ2-2; 10 positions match TRBD2. Germline V CDR1 and CDR2: SEHNR, FQNEAQ (reference sequence). J gave up 7 bases and V 1 base, and 3 bases lay outside the gene matches. CDR3 length equals 15 residues. CDR3 coding DNA: TGTGCCAGCAGCTTAGTCCTAGCGGGAGACGGGGAGCTGTTTTTT. Amino acids: CASSLVLAGDGELFF.

This clonotype has at least ten counts. The genes are TRBV29-1 and TRBJ2-2; D is possibly TRBD1 (6 bases). Deletions cut 5 bases from V and 1 base from J, with 11 bases between. The CDR3 extends over 14 amino acids. CDR1 and CDR2 from the germline V gene are SQVTM and ANQGSEA. The DNA of the CDR3 is TGCAGCGTTTCGACAGGATGGAACACCGGGGAGCTGTTTTTT. Translated, it gives CSVSTGWNTGELFF.

This clonotype appeared a few times. J is TRBJ2-3 and V is TRBV7-9; tentative D call: TRBD2 (6 bases). V shed 5 bases and J shed 1 base, with 13 bases lying between them. The CDR3 has 15 amino acids. CDR1 and CDR2 (germline): SEHNR, FQNEAQ (reference sequence). DNA for the CDR3: TGTGCCAGCAGCCCGGGAGTTGGTGGCACAGATACGCAGTATTTT. It is translated as CASSPGVGGTDTQYF.

The chain uses TRBV15 and TRBJ2-3; unclear D gene. Germline CDR1 and CDR2: LNHNV and YYDKDF (reference sequence). V lost 5 bases to trimming and J lost 4 bases, with 31 bases between them. This CDR3 has 20 residues. CDR3: CATSSPALVNYRFVSDTQYF. The CDR3 DNA reads as TGTGCCACCAGCTCTCCCGCGCTGGTGAACTACCGCTTCGTATCAGATACGCAGTATTTT. Looking up the rest from reference TRBV15 and TRBJ2-3 gives the full variable domain: DAMVIQNPRYQVTQFGKPVTLSCSQTLNHNVMYWYQQKSSQAPKLLFHYYDKDFNNEADTPDNFQSRRPNTSFCFLDIRSPGLGDTAMYLCATSSPALVNYRFVSDTQYFGPGTRLTVL.

This clonotype was recorded many times. This sequence joins TRBV5-1 and TRBJ2-7; no firm D call. V was pared by 4 bases and J by 5 bases, with 13 bases between. CDR3 length: 13 amino acids. Germline CDR1 and CDR2: SGHRS and YFSETQ. Here the CDR3 DNA reads TGCGCCAGCAGCGGGCGGCTGGGCGACGAGCAGTACTTC. Protein sequence: CASSGRLGDEQYF.

This clonotype has ten or more counts. This rearrangement joins TRBV5-6 to TRBJ1-4; no firm D call. V shed 4 bases and J shed 5 bases, with 9 bases lying between them. Looked up from germline, CDR1 is SGHDT and CDR2 is YYEEEE. This CDR3 is built from 13 residues. CDR3 nucleotide sequence: TGTGCCAGCAGCCGCACCGACAATGAAAAACTGTTTTTT. This sequence encodes CASSRTDNEKLFF.

This clonotype was recorded at least ten times. J is TRBJ2-1 and V is TRBV4-1; weak D call: TRBD2 (6 bases). CDR1 and CDR2 from the germline V gene are MGHRA and YSYEKL. This CDR3 is built from 15 residues. V lost 0 bases to trimming and J lost 7 bases, with 13 bases between them. CDR3 DNA: TGCGCCAGCAGCCAAGAAGGCCTAGCGCCGAATGAGCAGTTCTTC. It yields the protein CASSQEGLAPNEQFF.

This clonotype showed up just once. This clone may be a read error of a much larger clone one base away. The gene calls are TRBV29-1 and TRBJ2-2; 9 nucleotides line up with TRBD1. Germline V CDR1 and CDR2: SQVTM, ANQGSEA. The CDR3 sequence is 13 residues long. The CDR3 sequence: CSADRGGTVELFF. In nucleotides, the CDR3 is TGCAGCGCCGACAGGGGGGGAACCGTGGAGCTGTTTTTT.

This clonotype came up many times. The chain couples TRBV20-1 to TRBJ1-2, with D tentatively TRBD1 (6 bases). This CDR3 is built from 16 residues. Germline CDR1 and CDR2: DFQATT and SNEGSKA (reference sequence). Trimming took 7 bases from V and 0 from J, leaving 21 bases between them. CDR3 DNA sequence: TGCAGTGGGAGTCAGGGGCCCGCTACCTCTAACTATGGCTACACCTTC. Protein: CSGSQGPATSNYGYTF.

The sample holds a few counts of this clonotype. The CDR3 is CAIWGGGPPSLETQYF. The CDR3 coding sequence is TGTGCCATCTGGGGCGGGGGGCCTCCCTCGCTGGAGACCCAGTACTTC. V usage is TRBV7-6 and J usage is TRBJ2-5; 8 positions match TRBD2. The CDR3 is 16 amino acids. V shed 10 bases and J 5 bases; nucleotides not matched to a gene: 18. In germline, CDR1 is SGHVS, CDR2 FNYEAQ.